The 8 T cell receptor beta chains reported below all come from one sample, sequenced in a study of T cell responses to AZD1222 COVID-19 vaccine. Assay: immunoSEQ multiplex PCR; the TCRdb copy retains only in-frame clones and omits some. Found here are more than 60,000 clones, approximately 86% of them singletons; the top ten hold about a quarter. Here the sequenced sample was peripheral blood, taken on day 0 of AZD1222 vaccination. Source of these receptors: an adult in good health.

J is TRBJ1-3 and V is TRBV7-8, with 8 bases aligning to TRBD1. The CDR3 runs 14 residues. Germline V gene data show CDR1 as SGHVS and CDR2 as FQNEAQ. V was pared by 5 bases and J by 4 bases, with 4 bases of the junction left unmatched. The CDR3 sequence: CASSHRGSGNTIYF. CDR3 DNA: TGTGCCAGCAGCCACAGGGGGTCCGGAAACACCATATATTTT. The full variable domain, with the rest looked up from reference TRBV7-8 and TRBJ1-3, is GAGVSQSPRYKVAKRGQDVALRCDPISGHVSLFWYQQALGQGPEFLTYFQNEAQLDKSGLPSDRFFAERPEGSVSTLKIQRTQQEDSAVYLCASSHRGSGNTIYFGEGSWLTVV.

V gene TRBV5-1 combines with J gene TRBJ1-1; D is ambiguous. Germline loops: CDR1 SGHRS, CDR2 YFSETQ. The V gene lost 1 base and the J gene lost 1 base, with 8 bases spanning the gap. This CDR3 has 14 residues. CDR3 amino acids: CASSLFRENTEAFF. The CDR3 DNA sequence: TGCGCCAGCAGCTTGTTTCGGGAGAACACTGAAGCTTTCTTT.

This chain links TRBV19 with TRBJ2-3, with 8 nucleotides matching TRBD2. The CDR3 extends over 15 amino acids. The germline gives CDR1 LNHDA, CDR2 SQIVND (reference sequence). V lost 5 bases to trimming and J lost 4 bases; unmatched junction nucleotides: 8. In nucleotides, the CDR3 is TGTGCCAGTAGTGTCCCAGCGGGAGCTTCAGATACGCAGTATTTT. It encodes CASSVPAGASDTQYF.

V gene TRBV18 combines with J gene TRBJ1-3, with D possibly matching TRBD1 (5 bases). CDR1 is KGHSH, CDR2 LQKENI, per germline. V was pared by 5 bases and J by 0 bases, with 8 bases between. The CDR3 runs 14 residues. Written as DNA, the CDR3 is TGTGCCAGCTCAACGGGGGACTCTGGAAACACCATATATTTT. This sequence encodes CASSTGDSGNTIYF. The whole variable domain, filled in from reference TRBV18 and TRBJ1-3, reads NAGVMQNPRHLVRRRGQEARLRCSPMKGHSHVYWYRQLPEEGLKFMVYLQKENIIDESGMPKERFSAEFPKEGPSILRIQQVVRGDSAAYFCASSTGDSGNTIYFGEGSWLTVV.

The V and J genes are TRBV7-6 and TRBJ2-2; no clear D gene. This CDR3 has 12 amino acids. Germline V gene lookup returns CDR1 SGHVS and CDR2 FNYEAQ. Trimming took off 5 bases at V and 7 bases at J, with 8 bases between the two ends. The CDR3 spells CASSGSYGELFF. DNA for the CDR3: TGTGCCAGCAGCGGGTCGTACGGGGAGCTGTTTTTT.

J is TRBJ1-1 and V is TRBV5-4, with D possibly matching TRBD1 (5 bases). CDR1 is SGHNT and CDR2 is YYREEE in the germline V gene (reference sequence). The V end lost 6 bases, the J end lost 0 bases, and 12 bases lay between the germline ends. This CDR3 spans 14 amino acids. The DNA for the CDR3 is TGTGCCAGCAACTCGGGGCCATTGAACACTGAAGCTTTCTTT. Its translation: CASNSGPLNTEAFF.

The chain carries TRBV24-1 and TRBJ2-1; a weak D match, TRBD1 (6 bases). The V gene lost 7 bases and the J gene lost 2 bases, with 14 bases spanning the gap. The germline CDR1 and CDR2 sequences are KGHDR and SFDVKD. There are 15 residues in the CDR3. The CDR3 spells CATSRTEPTYNEQFF. CDR3 nucleotides: TGTGCCACCAGCAGGACAGAACCGACCTACAATGAGCAGTTCTTC.

A remark on this clone: An end of the junction differs from the germline gene, which may be a read error. The chain combines TRBV5-1 with TRBJ2-3; TRBD2 matches 8 bases. Germline assignment: CDR1 SGHRS and CDR2 YFSETQ. CDR3 size: 15 residues. CDR3 residues: CASSLVGTSPDTQYF. CDR3 DNA: TGCGCCAGCAGTTTGGTTGGGACTAGTCCAGATACGCAGTATTTT.